These T cell receptor beta chains were read from a single sample in a study of shared clonotypes between healthy human individuals. The data were produced by immunoSEQ multiplex PCR, yet TCRdb's version contains in-frame clones alone and is incomplete. The sample gives roughly 1,800,000 clones, roughly 94% of which show up once; 1% to 1.5% is in the top ten. Sequencing was performed on naive CD8+ T cells sorted from blood. These receptors originate from a man between 18 and 35 years old in good health. Both conserved end residues are part of each CDR3. The order of the fields is D gene, J gene, V gene, clone size, CDR3 protein, CDR3 DNA. A D gene is named only where the DNA matches it firmly. Only part of the rows carry a size: once, few, many, or a class if the clone is expanded.

. TRBJ2-7 TRBV19 . CASSPEPGTYYEQYF TGTGCCAGTAGTCCGGAACCCGGGACATACTACGAGCAGTACTTC
. TRBJ2-1 TRBV27 . CASAWDLEFNEQFF TGTGCCAGCGCTTGGGATTTGGAGTTCAATGAGCAGTTCTTC
TRBD1 TRBJ1-4 TRBV5-1 . CASSSETGERQGLVWEKLFF TGCGCCAGCAGCTCCGAAACTGGAGAGCGACAGGGCTTAGTTTGGGAAAAACTGTTTTTT
. TRBJ2-1 TRBV11-3 . CASSFSPSNEQFF TGTGCCAGCAGCTTTTCCCCCTCCAATGAGCAGTTCTTC
. TRBJ2-7 TRBV27 . CASSSSLLQVHYEQYF TGTGCCAGCAGTTCAAGTCTACTACAAGTTCACTACGAGCAGTACTTC
TRBD1 TRBJ1-5 TRBV18 few CASSKEGQSSNQPQHF TGTGCCAGCTCAAAAGAGGGACAGAGTAGCAATCAGCCCCAGCATTTT
. TRBJ2-5 TRBV6-5 . CASSPELNQETQYF TGTGCCAGCAGCCCTGAGCTTAACCAAGAGACCCAGTACTTC
TRBD2 TRBJ2-1 TRBV2 . CASSSGLAGVHNEQFF TGTGCCAGCAGTTCGGGACTAGCGGGAGTCCACAATGAGCAGTTCTTC
TRBD2 TRBJ2-1 TRBV9 . CASSVASGSPYNEQFF TGTGCCAGCAGCGTAGCTAGCGGGAGCCCCTACAATGAGCAGTTCTTC
. TRBJ1-1 TRBV27 . CASSLSVDTEAFF TGTGCCAGCAGTTTATCAGTGGACACTGAAGCTTTCTTT
TRBD2 TRBJ2-2 TRBV6-5 . CASKGGLAYPGELFF TGTGCCAGCAAGGGGGGACTAGCGTATCCCGGGGAGCTGTTTTTT
TRBD1 TRBJ1-5 TRBV19 . CASSSDREGSNQPQHF TGTGCCAGTAGTTCGGACAGGGAAGGTAGCAATCAGCCCCAGCATTTT
TRBD1 TRBJ1-1 TRBV5-6 . CASSPGGMNTEAFF TGTGCCAGCAGCCCAGGGGGGATGAACACTGAAGCTTTCTTT
TRBD1 TRBJ1-2 TRBV5-8 . CASSSTSTGDYGYTF TGTGCCAGCAGCTCCACGTCGACAGGGGATTATGGCTACACCTTC